This TCR beta chain was obtained from a study of cytomegalovirus exposure and HLA in healthy donors (dated by TCRdb to 2017 to 2019). Study-wide context: In an earlier analysis of 450 to 750 of the donors, under 300 Gb of sequence data and some 100 million unique TCR beta sequences from 180 million or so T cells were reported. Roughly 300 gigabases of sequencing data and around 80 million unique TCR sequences made up an early release that covered approximately 650 HLA-typed donors. The genetic ancestry cluster associated with self-reported Caucasian donors included about 84% of the 398 genotyped donors. The study aimed to test whether cataloging public T cell receptors could reveal signatures of past pathogen exposure. Using immunosequencing, the study profiled T cell repertoires from some 670 subjects and related those repertoires to cytomegalovirus serostatus. Besides the first cohort of 666 subjects, a separate validation cohort made up of some 110 different subjects was used. To predict cytomegalovirus infection status, the study brought together high-throughput TCR immunosequencing, statistical association of individual TCRs with disease status, and machine learning. A later analysis re-analyzed previously published TCR beta repertoires from 550 to 700 donors and added high-resolution HLA genotyping to study TCR occurrence patterns. Rather than drawing on any new phenotypic data, the later analysis identified candidate immune exposures from TCR beta sequences and the way those sequences occurred across donors. To decide whether each TCR beta V gene segment behaved as functional or pseudogenic, an earlier analysis of approximately 590 of the donors relied on high-throughput TCR beta sequencing. Donor age, sex, ethnicity and CMV serostatus were compiled together with the repertoire data. In a later genetic analysis, genome-wide SNP genotypes for about three fifths of the 666 donors were used, and that subset was treated as a discovery cohort. Every discovery cohort repertoire had been produced on one sequencing platform. Class I and class II HLA loci were covered by the typing at four-digit resolution. Typing coverage differed by locus: A, B, C, DRB1 and DQB1 were typed in about 620-640 donors, DQA1 in 500 to 550, DPA1 in around 600, and DPB1 in around 490. A few DR-DQ haplotypes were treated as single units for association and clustering because of strong linkage in the cohort. Across 398 genotyped donors of the cohort, an average of roughly 250,000 unique TCR beta nucleotide sequences per donor were sequenced, and roughly a sixth of those sequences were non-productive. Broad study findings and their caveats: Several of the top co-occurrence clusters appeared to be linked to parvovirus B19, influenza, CMV and Epstein-Barr virus, according to a later analysis. Specific HLA alleles were associated with some 15,000 TCR beta sequences at a false discovery rate of 0.05 in a later analysis. Sequencing depth was assumed to be roughly uniform across donors in the presence/absence analyses, though that assumption may not hold. When HLA alleles, especially DR and DQ, strongly co-occurred, attributing TCR associations to individual alleles was difficult. A later analysis found that most CMV-associated TCR beta chains appeared HLA-restricted, with HLA associations seemingly driven largely by CMV exposure. Linkage disequilibrium might explain the correlated functional status among segregating V segments, but an unknown experimental factor could not be excluded. Most TCR sequences were observed very rarely across donors, whereas some public TCRs were present in many individuals. V-gene and J-gene trimming of TCR beta chains was associated with a missense DCLRE1C variant in a later genetic analysis, and the association was replicated in an independent cohort. The 87-base-pair reads could not distinguish some IMGT-functional V segments, including TRBV6-2 and TRBV6-3, so those segments were excluded. A later analysis found that TCR association rates varied across HLA loci, with DRB1 alleles showing the most associated TCRs and HLA-C alleles the fewest. According to a later genetic analysis, donors in an Asian-associated ancestry cluster had fewer N-insertions in productive TCRs than the approximately 670-donor mean. Because HLA typing was missing for some donors at each locus, association tests included only the typed subset. A further reported finding was that TCR beta sequences accurately predicted the HLA-A and HLA-B alleles for most subjects in the first cohort. Because counts were too low, some 16 rarely observed V segments, including chromosome 9 orphons, were excluded from the earlier analysis of around 590 of the donors. A few of the identified cytomegalovirus-associated TCR beta chains were confirmed in vitro to be specific for cytomegalovirus antigens. The cohort was sequenced for TCR beta chains only, and without alpha or paired-chain data the features that could be detected were limited. In an earlier analysis of 587 of the donors, most TCR beta V segments were observed in productive rearrangements about 90% or about 30% of the time, broadly matching IMGT annotations. The study listed 170 or so TCR beta chains as associated with cytomegalovirus. The classifier was reported to diagnose cytomegalovirus status with high specificity and sensitivity in both the original and validation cohorts. In a later analysis, HLA-associated TCR beta chains were found to be more clonally expanded and to have lower generation probabilities than equally common non-associated chains. It was suggested by the authors that the approach could potentially be generalized to other disease states and immunological phenotypes. A cluster of highly shared sequence variants was judged likely to be a technical artifact of the sequencing pipeline. For the cohort, immune exposure information was limited to CMV serostatus.

Trimming leaves V shorter by 0 bases and J shorter by 5 bases, with the junction holding 9 bases beyond the gene matches. The germline V gene specifies SGHRS as CDR1 and YFSETQ as CDR2. The CDR3 sequence holds 16 residues, the cysteine and phenylalanine included. Only the CDR3 DNA is retained, 48 bases long and in frame from the first base. The cohort consisted of hundreds of healthy bone marrow donors. At the time of sampling, all cohort members were nominally healthy, though unrecorded immune exposures were likely present. The donor was CMV seropositive and belonged to the group of 250 to 300 seropositive cohort members. Every donor gave a peripheral blood sample, and the peripheral blood mononuclear cells from that sample were used for TCR beta sequencing. Genomic DNA was extracted from the blood cell samples with the Qiagen DNeasy Blood Extraction Kit. The library came from the immunoSEQ multiplex PCR assay. For the multiplex PCR, a mixture combining 60 forward primers for TCR Vbeta segments and 13 reverse primers for TCR Jbeta segments was used. The CDR3 region of rearranged TCR beta genes was amplified from genomic DNA with a multiplex PCR assay. The amplified TCR beta libraries were sequenced on the Illumina HiSeq System as 87-base-pair reads. The source study handled its data this way. Across the 600 to 700 repertoires, a later analysis counted 60 million to 90 million unique TCR beta chains, 9.5 million to 13 million of which were shared by at least two donors. A nearest-neighbor algorithm error-corrected the raw reads and collapsed the reads into unique sequences, merging closely related sequences to remove PCR and sequencing errors. Alignment of CDR3 sequences to IMGT reference sequences was used to assign V, D and J gene segments. For a sequence to be retained, a match of at least six nucleotides to both a V gene segment and a J gene segment was required. A rearrangement counted as productive if the CDR3 had no stop codons and remained in frame with V and J, and every other rearrangement counted as non-productive. CDR3 was defined by IMGT convention, running from the second conserved V-encoded cysteine to the conserved J-encoded phenylalanine. The earlier analysis of 500 to 650 of the donors excluded any sequence lacking an unambiguous match to a single V gene segment. In an earlier analysis of 450 to 700 of the donors, V segments were called functional above 56.7% productive rearrangements and were called segregating when the between-donor standard deviation exceeded 5%. A statistical classification framework was built for diagnosing cytomegalovirus status from the catalog of TCR beta chain sequences. V and J gene assignment, in a later analysis, came from comparing TCR nucleotide sequences with IMGT/GENE-DB human TR gene sequences. The TCRdist pipeline was used in a later analysis to assign CDR3 sequences and most-parsimonious VDJ recombination scenarios. In a later analysis, each TCR beta chain was defined by its CDR3 amino acid sequence together with its V-gene family, and reads lacking a unique V-gene family were excluded. In a later analysis, fewer than 650 highly shared, low-generation-probability nucleotide sequences were removed to address suspected cross-contamination and a sequencing artifact. In a later analysis, a clonal expansion index was calculated for each public chain from normalized within-repertoire ranks of inferred template counts. In a later analysis, generation probabilities were computed with a VDJ recombination model fitted to out-of-frame rearrangements, and the resulting probabilities were checked against IGoR. A later analysis scored TCR-TCR, TCR-HLA and TCR-CMV co-occurrence with hypergeometric tests, applying a repertoire-size bias correction to TCR pairs. In a later analysis, false discovery rates were estimated by permuting HLA or CMV assignments 20 times. In a later analysis, co-occurring TCRs were grouped using DBSCAN, and TCRdist sequence similarity was added for clustering within HLA-allele-positive subsets. Repertoires with fewer than 30,000 or more than 120,000 public chains were left out of co-occurrence clustering, as were roughly five repertoires with anomalous nucleotide sharing. TCRdb limited this immuneACCESS table to in-frame rearrangements with V and J called. A share of clones is missing; checked studies link under half to unresolved V genes, and the rest is unexplained. The V and J calls and clone size come from that table; D and trimming were worked out from the DNA. This sample gives under 120,000 clones in total; over 60% of them show up just once. The ten largest clones take up roughly 4.9% of the sample.

This clone was counted between two and nine times. Its recognized antigen is unknown. No quality values exist for individual bases; no much larger clone is one base distant. Input material: PBMCs. Rearrangement joined TRBV5-1 to TRBJ2-5, and 8 bases in between align with TRBD2. The origin of this receptor is a female donor in good health and CMV-seropositive. The CDR3 region: CASSLGGGAGVETQYF. DNA sequence: TGCGCCAGCAGCTTGGGAGGAGGAGCGGGAGTTGAGACCCAGTACTTC. With the portions outside the CDR3 filled from the reference TRBV5-1 and TRBJ2-5 genes, the complete variable region becomes KAGVTQTPRYLIKTRGQQVTLSCSPISGHRSVSWYQQTPGQGLQFLFEYFSETQRNKGNFPGRFSGRQFSNSRSEMNVSTLELGDSALYLCASSLGGGAGVETQYFGPGTRLLVL.